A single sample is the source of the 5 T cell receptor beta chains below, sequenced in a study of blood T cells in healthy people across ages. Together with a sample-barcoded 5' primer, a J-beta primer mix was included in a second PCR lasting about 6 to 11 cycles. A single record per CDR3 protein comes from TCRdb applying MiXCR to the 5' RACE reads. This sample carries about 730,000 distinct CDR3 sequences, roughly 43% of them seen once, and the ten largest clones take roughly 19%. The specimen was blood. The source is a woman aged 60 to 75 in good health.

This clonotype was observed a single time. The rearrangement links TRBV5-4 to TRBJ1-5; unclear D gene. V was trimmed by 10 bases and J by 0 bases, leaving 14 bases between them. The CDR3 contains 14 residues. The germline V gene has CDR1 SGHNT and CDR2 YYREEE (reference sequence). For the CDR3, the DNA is TGTGCCGGTCATGACCTGGATAGCAATCAGCCCCAGCATTTT. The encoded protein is CAGHDLDSNQPQHF.

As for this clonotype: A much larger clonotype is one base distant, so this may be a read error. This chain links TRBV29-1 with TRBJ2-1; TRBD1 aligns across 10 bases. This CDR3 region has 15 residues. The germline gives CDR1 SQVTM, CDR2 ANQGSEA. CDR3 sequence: CGVEDVGQGGNEQFF. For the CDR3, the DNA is TGCGGCGTTGAAGATGTAGGACAGGGGGGAAATGAGCAGTTCTTC.

The CDR3 region has the DNA TGCAGTGCTAGGGACCAGACTAGCGGGAGTGTGTACAATGAGCAGTTCTTC. It translates to CSARDQTSGSVYNEQFF. V and J are TRBV20-1 and TRBJ2-1, with 12 bases matching TRBD2. The V and J ends lost 3 bases and 4 bases, in that order; junction bases with no gene match: 10. CDR1 is DFQATT, CDR2 SNEGSKA, per germline (reference sequence). The CDR3 extends over 17 amino acids.

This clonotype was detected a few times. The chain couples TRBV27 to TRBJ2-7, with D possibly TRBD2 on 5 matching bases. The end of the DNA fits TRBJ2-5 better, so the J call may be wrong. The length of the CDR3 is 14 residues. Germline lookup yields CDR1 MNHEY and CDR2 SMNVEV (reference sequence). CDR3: CASSFGSGGRTQYF. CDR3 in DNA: TGTGCCAGCAGTTTTGGAAGCGGTGGAAGGACCCAGTACTTC.

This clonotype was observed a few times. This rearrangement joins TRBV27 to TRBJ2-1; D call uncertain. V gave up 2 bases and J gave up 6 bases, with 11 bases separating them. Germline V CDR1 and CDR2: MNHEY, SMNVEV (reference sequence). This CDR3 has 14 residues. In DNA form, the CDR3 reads TGTGCCAGCAGTTTAAAGGACGGATTCAATGAGCAGTTCTTC. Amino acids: CASSLKDGFNEQFF.